This T cell receptor beta chain appears in the sequencing data of a study of human T cells and chemical hapten exposure (dated by TCRdb to the early 2020s). With respect to the entire study: For sensitization, 2% DPC in acetone was applied to a roughly 2 cm by roughly 2 cm area of upper inner arm skin. Under 30 alopecia patients gave blood for TCR sequencing at one to four time points (pre-sensitization, 2, 6 and 24 weeks). Patch testing was done on the upper back using Finn chambers containing 0.01% DPC, and results were scored after 6 days according to International Contact Dermatitis Research Group standards. Blood was sampled from patients pre-sensitization (week 0) and at 2, 6 and about 24 weeks after DPC sensitization. The study tracked peripheral blood TCR repertoire changes in vivo during primary and secondary sensitization to the hapten diphenylcyclopropenone (DPC) in alopecia patients. Libraries were pooled for sequencing, and per-sample TCR yields varied mainly because of small differences in library volumes within the pool. Throughout the approximately 26-week study period, patients were also given weekly therapeutic DPC doses on the scalp. The patient cohort, mostly female, included alopecia areata with under or over 50% scalp involvement, alopecia totalis and alopecia universalis.

General conclusions and limits of the study: No change with DPC sensitization was found in the number of TCRs above 1 in 1000 frequency, and no evidence of global repertoire structure alterations was found. Alopecia, a presumed autoimmune disease, was present in all patients, so the immune response of the patients might differ from that of healthy individuals. After repeated subsampling, changes were observed in the strength of the expansion versus patch-test correlation and in the threshold at which the correlation became significant. A positive correlation was found between the number of PT1 expanded TCRs and patch test score, with significance reached at thresholds 8, 16 and 32 but not 4. Compared with pre-sensitization or healthy control sets, expanded TCRs formed significantly more large CDR3 similarity clusters, which is consistent with antigen-driven responses.

The sample's time point label is to be understood as: patch test 1, 2 weeks after DPC sensitization. According to the study, the label for this sample's treatment or condition signals: therapeutic diphenylcyclopropenone sensitization with weekly scalp DPC. At every patch-test visit, the blood draw took place before the patch test was put on. Patients were considered eligible if aged 18 to 70, diagnosed with alopecia and deemed suitable for DPC therapy, and patients were excluded if pregnant. Total RNA was extracted from unfractionated whole blood collected in Tempus Blood RNA tubes. A word on this clonotype: This receptor's antigen is unknown. Base qualities are not provided; no much larger clone lies one nucleotide away.

The library was prepared using RACE. Sequencing instrument: NextSeq 500. During library preparation, unique molecular identifiers were attached to individual cDNA molecules so that TCRs could be counted quantitatively and reproducibly. From each blood RNA sample, both TCR alpha and TCR beta chains were sequenced. The paper's processing steps were these. A median of around 100,000 TCRs per sample was observed, with a range of about 20,000 to 750,000. The Decombinator software suite was used to annotate V, J and CDR3 in the TCR reads. For the PS versus PT1 abundance plots, all samples were subsampled to the same number of TCRs (28,000). Expanded TCRs were defined as absent before sensitization and observed at least eight times at the 2-week time point. TCRdb itself trimmed the public reads at Q25 with fastp, ran MiXCR and retained productive beta chains. Identical CDR3 protein sequences are pooled into one entry, listed with their most common genes and DNA. The V and J calls come from TCRdb's annotation, not from the publication. The sample has about 340,000 distinct CDR3 sequences on record, approximately 6.9% of them singletons. The ten biggest clones cover about 8% of the sample.

The CDR3 numbers 13 residues from cysteine through phenylalanine. The retained sequence is limited to the CDR3, 39 bases, with the frame set at the first base. CDR1 SGHNT and CDR2 YYREEE are derived from the germline V gene (reference sequence). V and J lose 3 bases and 8 bases, and a span of 9 bases separates them. The clonotype was recovered from a young woman with alopecia areata. Some clones in this sample may be carry-over from other donors' samples. The source material was whole blood, sampled in connection with sensitization to the hapten diphenylcyclopropenone (DPC). The chain was built from TRBV5-4 and TRBJ1-6; no confident D gene assignment can be made. The CDR3 protein is CASSSGQDSPLHF. The DNA sequence reads TGTGCCAGCAGCTCCGGCCAGGATTCACCCCTCCACTTT.